This T cell receptor (beta chain) was sequenced for a study of technical replicates of blood from several donors. Profiling relied on immunoSEQ multiplex PCR, and the TCRdb table lists in-frame clones only, not all of them. The sample yields about 74,000 clones, roughly 77% seen once. Trimming at V came to 3 bases and at J to 4 bases, leaving 5 bases not matched to a gene. The CDR3 sequence is 17 residues long. Germline V gene data show CDR1 as MNHNS and CDR2 as SASEGT. The sequence came from a human donor in good health. Some clones in this sample may be carry-over from other donors' samples. The sequencing input was PBMCs. V usage is TRBV6-1 and J usage is TRBJ2-1; 14 bases are shared with TRBD2. The chain's CDR3 is CASSDRTSGRIYNEQFF. CDR3 bases: TGTGCCAGCAGTGATCGGACTAGCGGGAGGATTTACAATGAGCAGTTCTTC.